Listed below are T cell receptor beta chains from one sample, sequenced in a study of T cell responses to AZD1222 COVID-19 vaccine. The protocol was immunoSEQ multiplex PCR, while the TCRdb copy is restricted to in-frame clones and leaves out a portion. Among 130,000 or so clones listed, roughly nine tenths were seen once. The sample here was peripheral blood, taken on day 0 of AZD1222 vaccination. These TCRs come from an adult in good health. The CDR3 runs from the conserved cysteine through the conserved F or W. The order of the fields is D gene, CDR3 length, clone size, J gene, V gene, CDR3 protein, CDR3 DNA. A D gene is named only where the DNA matches it firmly. Size tells how often a clone was seen (once, few, many) or the class of an expanded clone, and some rows leave it out.

D gene: NA; CDR3 length: 14; clone size: once; J gene: TRBJ2-3; V gene: TRBV7-2; CDR3 protein: CASSLGQPLDTQYF; CDR3 DNA: TGTGCCAGCAGCTTAGGCCAGCCTCTAGATACGCAGTATTTT
D gene: NA; CDR3 length: 13; clone size: NA; J gene: TRBJ1-5; V gene: TRBV10-1; CDR3 protein: CASSESSNQPQHF; CDR3 DNA: TGCGCCAGCAGTGAGTCCAGTAATCAGCCCCAGCATTTT
D gene: NA; CDR3 length: 14; clone size: once; J gene: TRBJ2-7; V gene: TRBV6-1; CDR3 protein: CASSEAPREYEQYF; CDR3 DNA: TGTGCCAGCAGTGAAGCGCCCAGAGAATACGAGCAGTACTTC
D gene: TRBD1; CDR3 length: 15; clone size: NA; J gene: TRBJ2-2; V gene: TRBV10-3; CDR3 protein: CAIRGQGAVPGELFF; CDR3 DNA: TGTGCCATCAGGGGACAGGGGGCCGTACCCGGGGAGCTGTTTTTT
D gene: TRBD1; CDR3 length: 15; clone size: NA; J gene: TRBJ1-1; V gene: TRBV5-6; CDR3 protein: CASSLGTAGNTEAFF; CDR3 DNA: TGTGCCAGCAGCCTAGGGACAGCCGGGAACACTGAAGCTTTCTTT
D gene: NA; CDR3 length: 13; clone size: NA; J gene: TRBJ2-2; V gene: TRBV7-3; CDR3 protein: CASSPGNTGELFF; CDR3 DNA: TGTGCCAGCAGTCCAGGGAACACCGGGGAGCTGTTTTTT
D gene: TRBD1; CDR3 length: 15; clone size: NA; J gene: TRBJ1-2; V gene: TRBV5-1; CDR3 protein: CASSSETGDNYGYTF; CDR3 DNA: TGCGCCAGCAGCTCAGAGACAGGGGATAACTATGGCTACACCTTC
D gene: NA; CDR3 length: 15; clone size: once; J gene: TRBJ1-3; V gene: TRBV5-8; CDR3 protein: CASSPDRMTGNTIYF; CDR3 DNA: TGTGCCAGCAGTCCCGACAGAATGACTGGAAACACCATATATTTT
D gene: TRBD1; CDR3 length: 14; clone size: NA; J gene: TRBJ1-6; V gene: TRBV11-2; CDR3 protein: CASLLGQGGSPLHF; CDR3 DNA: TGTGCCAGCCTTCTGGGACAGGGGGGTTCACCCCTCCACTTT
D gene: NA; CDR3 length: 14; clone size: NA; J gene: TRBJ2-3; V gene: TRBV11-2; CDR3 protein: CASSLAGAPDTQYF; CDR3 DNA: TGTGCCAGCAGCTTAGCCGGAGCCCCGGATACGCAGTATTTT
D gene: TRBD1; CDR3 length: 13; clone size: NA; J gene: TRBJ2-1; V gene: TRBV27; CDR3 protein: CASSLPPGQKQFF; CDR3 DNA: TGTGCCAGCAGTTTACCGCCGGGACAGAAGCAGTTCTTC
D gene: NA; CDR3 length: 14; clone size: NA; J gene: TRBJ2-3; V gene: TRBV5-4; CDR3 protein: CASSAYTLTDTQYF; CDR3 DNA: TGTGCCAGCAGCGCCTACACCCTCACAGATACGCAGTATTTT
D gene: TRBD1; CDR3 length: 17; clone size: NA; J gene: TRBJ1-3; V gene: TRBV20-1; CDR3 protein: CSASHTGTGASGNTIYF; CDR3 DNA: TGCAGTGCTAGTCACACCGGGACAGGGGCATCTGGAAACACCATATATTTT
D gene: NA; CDR3 length: 11; clone size: NA; J gene: TRBJ2-7; V gene: TRBV20-1; CDR3 protein: CSGGQSYEQYF; CDR3 DNA: TGCAGTGGGGGCCAGTCCTACGAGCAGTACTTC
D gene: NA; CDR3 length: 13; clone size: NA; J gene: TRBJ1-6; V gene: TRBV7-2; CDR3 protein: CASSLGRETPNLF; CDR3 DNA: TGTGCCAGCAGCCTCGGACGGGAAACGCCCAACCTCTTT
D gene: TRBD1; CDR3 length: 16; clone size: NA; J gene: TRBJ1-4; V gene: TRBV23-1; CDR3 protein: CASSQSVRDRGEKLFF; CDR3 DNA: TGCGCCAGCAGTCAATCGGTCCGGGACAGGGGCGAAAAACTGTTTTTT
D gene: TRBD1; CDR3 length: 14; clone size: few; J gene: TRBJ1-5; V gene: TRBV19; CDR3 protein: CASRDFRQGVPQHF; CDR3 DNA: TGTGCCAGTAGGGATTTTCGACAGGGGGTGCCCCAGCATTTT
D gene: NA; CDR3 length: 12; clone size: NA; J gene: TRBJ2-2; V gene: TRBV11-3; CDR3 protein: CASSFEGGELFF; CDR3 DNA: TGTGCCAGCAGCTTCGAGGGCGGGGAGCTGTTTTTT
D gene: TRBD1; CDR3 length: 15; clone size: NA; J gene: TRBJ1-6; V gene: TRBV7-6; CDR3 protein: CASSLGGQGFSPLHF; CDR3 DNA: TGTGCCAGCAGCTTAGGGGGACAGGGGTTTTCACCCCTCCACTTT
D gene: NA; CDR3 length: 14; clone size: NA; J gene: TRBJ1-5; V gene: TRBV6-5; CDR3 protein: CASSGTRGGQPQHF; CDR3 DNA: TGTGCCAGCAGCGGTACGAGGGGGGGACAGCCCCAGCATTTT
D gene: NA; CDR3 length: 13; clone size: NA; J gene: TRBJ2-1; V gene: TRBV2; CDR3 protein: CASERDSYNEQFF; CDR3 DNA: TGTGCCAGCGAGCGCGACTCCTACAATGAGCAGTTCTTC
D gene: NA; CDR3 length: 15; clone size: NA; J gene: TRBJ2-3; V gene: TRBV7-9; CDR3 protein: CASSLALGDTDTQYF; CDR3 DNA: TGTGCCAGCAGCTTAGCCCTGGGGGACACAGATACGCAGTATTTT
D gene: TRBD1; CDR3 length: 14; clone size: NA; J gene: TRBJ1-3; V gene: TRBV5-6; CDR3 protein: CASGQGMFGNTIYF; CDR3 DNA: TGTGCCAGCGGACAGGGAATGTTTGGAAACACCATATATTTT
D gene: NA; CDR3 length: 15; clone size: NA; J gene: TRBJ1-1; V gene: TRBV13; CDR3 protein: CASSLIRRASEGAFF; CDR3 DNA: TGTGCCAGCAGTCTAATTCGCCGGGCCTCTGAAGGAGCTTTCTTT
D gene: NA; CDR3 length: 15; clone size: NA; J gene: TRBJ1-5; V gene: TRBV6-5; CDR3 protein: CASSLRGIGNQPQHF; CDR3 DNA: TGTGCCAGCAGTTTGAGGGGAATTGGCAATCAGCCCCAGCATTTT
D gene: NA; CDR3 length: 19; clone size: NA; J gene: TRBJ2-1; V gene: TRBV7-9; CDR3 protein: CASSPSRYYNEPQNNEQFF; CDR3 DNA: TGTGCCAGCAGCCCCTCCAGGTACTACAATGAGCCTCAAAACAATGAGCAGTTCTTC
D gene: NA; CDR3 length: 12; clone size: NA; J gene: TRBJ1-4; V gene: TRBV19; CDR3 protein: CASSRGGQKLFF; CDR3 DNA: TGTGCCAGTAGTCGGGGCGGCCAAAAACTGTTTTTT
D gene: NA; CDR3 length: 13; clone size: NA; J gene: TRBJ2-5; V gene: TRBV2; CDR3 protein: CASLWGAEETQYF; CDR3 DNA: TGTGCCAGCTTATGGGGGGCCGAAGAGACCCAGTACTTC
D gene: TRBD1; CDR3 length: 16; clone size: once; J gene: TRBJ1-5; V gene: TRBV18; CDR3 protein: CASSEPGQVSNQPQHF; CDR3 DNA: TGTGCCAGCTCTGAGCCGGGACAGGTTAGCAATCAGCCCCAGCATTTT
D gene: NA; CDR3 length: 13; clone size: NA; J gene: TRBJ2-1; V gene: TRBV12-3/TRBV12-4; CDR3 protein: CASSPGPSLEQFF; CDR3 DNA: TGTGCCAGCAGTCCGGGACCTTCTTTGGAGCAGTTCTTC
D gene: NA; CDR3 length: 12; clone size: NA; J gene: TRBJ2-3; V gene: TRBV16; CDR3 protein: CASSQSSGTQYF; CDR3 DNA: TGTGCCAGCAGCCAATCTTCGGGCACGCAGTATTTT
D gene: TRBD1; CDR3 length: 13; clone size: few; J gene: TRBJ1-2; V gene: TRBV5-6; CDR3 protein: CASGGTGNYGYTF; CDR3 DNA: TGTGCCAGCGGAGGGACAGGGAACTATGGCTACACCTTC
D gene: TRBD1; CDR3 length: 16; clone size: NA; J gene: TRBJ2-5; V gene: TRBV10-3; CDR3 protein: CAISDPSGGGGETQYF; CDR3 DNA: TGTGCCATCAGTGACCCATCAGGGGGCGGTGGAGAGACCCAGTACTTC
D gene: TRBD1; CDR3 length: 13; clone size: NA; J gene: TRBJ1-5; V gene: TRBV12-3/TRBV12-4; CDR3 protein: CASSRDSYQPQHF; CDR3 DNA: TGTGCCAGCAGTCGGGACAGCTATCAGCCCCAGCATTTT
D gene: NA; CDR3 length: 15; clone size: NA; J gene: TRBJ2-1; V gene: TRBV9; CDR3 protein: CASSVDFREYNEQFF; CDR3 DNA: TGTGCCAGCAGCGTAGATTTTAGGGAATACAATGAGCAGTTCTTC
D gene: NA; CDR3 length: 13; clone size: NA; J gene: TRBJ2-7; V gene: TRBV30; CDR3 protein: CAWRSAGEYEQYF; CDR3 DNA: TGTGCCTGGAGGTCGGCGGGCGAGTACGAGCAGTACTTC
D gene: NA; CDR3 length: 14; clone size: NA; J gene: TRBJ2-7; V gene: TRBV7-9; CDR3 protein: CASSLGGPAYEQYF; CDR3 DNA: TGTGCCAGCAGCTTAGGGGGGCCGGCCTACGAGCAGTACTTC
D gene: TRBD1; CDR3 length: 16; clone size: NA; J gene: TRBJ2-7; V gene: TRBV5-1; CDR3 protein: CASSLMSGQVSYEQYF; CDR3 DNA: TGCGCCAGCAGCTTAATGTCGGGACAGGTCTCCTACGAGCAGTACTTC
D gene: NA; CDR3 length: 17; clone size: NA; J gene: TRBJ1-5; V gene: TRBV4-1; CDR3 protein: CASSSSGGWMGNQPQHF; CDR3 DNA: TGCGCCAGCAGCAGCAGTGGGGGCTGGATGGGCAATCAGCCCCAGCATTTT
D gene: TRBD1; CDR3 length: 14; clone size: NA; J gene: TRBJ2-5; V gene: TRBV2; CDR3 protein: CASTPDRGKETQYF; CDR3 DNA: TGTGCCAGCACCCCGGACAGGGGAAAAGAGACCCAGTACTTC
D gene: NA; CDR3 length: 13; clone size: NA; J gene: TRBJ2-7; V gene: TRBV7-9; CDR3 protein: CASSDTRGPEQYF; CDR3 DNA: TGTGCCAGCAGCGATACCAGGGGACCCGAGCAGTACTTC
D gene: NA; CDR3 length: 14; clone size: NA; J gene: TRBJ2-3; V gene: TRBV3-1/TRBV3-2; CDR3 protein: CASSQVGTTDTQYF; CDR3 DNA: TGTGCCAGCAGCCAAGTTGGGACCACAGATACGCAGTATTTT
D gene: NA; CDR3 length: 15; clone size: NA; J gene: TRBJ2-1; V gene: TRBV5-8; CDR3 protein: CASPTTPSGYNEQFF; CDR3 DNA: TGTGCCAGCCCTACGACCCCAAGCGGCTACAATGAGCAGTTCTTC
D gene: NA; CDR3 length: 12; clone size: few; J gene: TRBJ2-5; V gene: TRBV14; CDR3 protein: CASSQNRETQYF; CDR3 DNA: TGTGCCAGCAGCCAAAATAGGGAGACCCAGTACTTC
D gene: NA; CDR3 length: 15; clone size: NA; J gene: TRBJ1-1; V gene: TRBV5-1; CDR3 protein: CASSLLGQTDTEAFF; CDR3 DNA: TGCGCCAGCAGCTTACTTGGACAGACCGACACTGAAGCTTTCTTT
D gene: NA; CDR3 length: 14; clone size: NA; J gene: TRBJ2-2; V gene: TRBV15; CDR3 protein: CATSREGNTGELFF; CDR3 DNA: TGTGCCACCAGCAGAGAAGGAAACACCGGGGAGCTGTTTTTT
D gene: NA; CDR3 length: 12; clone size: NA; J gene: TRBJ1-1; V gene: TRBV7-9; CDR3 protein: CASSPGGSRAFF; CDR3 DNA: TGTGCCAGCAGCCCGGGGGGCAGCAGGGCTTTCTTT
D gene: NA; CDR3 length: 14; clone size: NA; J gene: TRBJ1-3; V gene: TRBV19; CDR3 protein: CASTHRGTGNTIYF; CDR3 DNA: TGTGCCAGTACCCACCGGGGAACTGGAAACACCATATATTTT
D gene: NA; CDR3 length: 17; clone size: NA; J gene: TRBJ1-3; V gene: TRBV3-1/TRBV3-2; CDR3 protein: CASSQDTTGLSGNTIYF; CDR3 DNA: TGTGCCAGCAGCCAAGACACAACAGGGCTCTCTGGAAACACCATATATTTT
D gene: NA; CDR3 length: 13; clone size: few; J gene: TRBJ1-2; V gene: TRBV2; CDR3 protein: CASRWATNYGYTF; CDR3 DNA: TGTGCCAGCAGGTGGGCTACAAACTATGGCTACACCTTC
D gene: NA; CDR3 length: 13; clone size: NA; J gene: TRBJ2-7; V gene: TRBV5-1; CDR3 protein: CASSFGGVDEQYF; CDR3 DNA: TGCGCCAGCAGCTTTGGAGGAGTAGACGAGCAGTACTTC
D gene: TRBD1; CDR3 length: 16; clone size: NA; J gene: TRBJ1-4; V gene: TRBV10-3; CDR3 protein: CAISDPDREVGEKLFF; CDR3 DNA: TGTGCCATCAGTGATCCTGACAGGGAGGTAGGGGAAAAACTGTTTTTT
D gene: NA; CDR3 length: 15; clone size: NA; J gene: TRBJ1-5; V gene: TRBV6-6; CDR3 protein: CASSYPGPADQPQHF; CDR3 DNA: TGTGCCAGCAGTTACCCCGGGCCCGCGGACCAGCCCCAGCATTTT
D gene: NA; CDR3 length: 14; clone size: NA; J gene: TRBJ1-5; V gene: TRBV3-1/TRBV3-2; CDR3 protein: CASSPLRDDQPQHF; CDR3 DNA: TGTGCCAGCAGCCCTCTCCGGGATGATCAGCCCCAGCATTTT
D gene: TRBD1; CDR3 length: 15; clone size: NA; J gene: TRBJ1-1; V gene: TRBV18; CDR3 protein: CASSSRGQGDTEAFF; CDR3 DNA: TGTGCCAGCTCGTCCAGAGGACAGGGAGACACTGAAGCTTTCTTT
D gene: NA; CDR3 length: 15; clone size: NA; J gene: TRBJ1-6; V gene: TRBV27; CDR3 protein: CASSTSGAYNSPLHF; CDR3 DNA: TGTGCCAGCTCTACCTCAGGGGCCTATAATTCACCCCTCCACTTT
D gene: NA; CDR3 length: 16; clone size: NA; J gene: TRBJ2-1; V gene: TRBV7-9; CDR3 protein: CASSHRDEGRDNEQFF; CDR3 DNA: TGTGCCAGCAGCCACCGGGACGAAGGGCGGGACAATGAGCAGTTCTTC
D gene: NA; CDR3 length: 12; clone size: NA; J gene: TRBJ1-6; V gene: TRBV27; CDR3 protein: CASSSRRSPLHF; CDR3 DNA: TGTGCCAGCAGTTCCAGGCGGTCACCCCTCCACTTT
D gene: NA; CDR3 length: 13; clone size: NA; J gene: TRBJ1-2; V gene: TRBV15; CDR3 protein: CATSRDYEGGYTF; CDR3 DNA: TGTGCCACCAGCAGAGATTATGAGGGTGGCTACACCTTC
D gene: NA; CDR3 length: 11; clone size: few; J gene: TRBJ2-5; V gene: TRBV6-1; CDR3 protein: CASSDVETQYF; CDR3 DNA: TGTGCCAGCAGTGACGTAGAGACCCAGTACTTC